One and the same sample provided the 23 T cell receptor beta chains below, sequenced in a study of T cells in Graves' hyperthyroidism and ophthalmopathy. RNA transcripts served as the template for amplifying TCR beta CDR3 regions. First-round RT-PCR targeting the TCR CDR3 was performed with the HTBI primer set. MiXCR was run by TCRdb on the multiplex PCR reads, yielding one entry per CDR3 protein. Here the sample spans nearly 600,000 distinct CDR3 sequences, approximately 15% being singletons. The sample taken for sequencing was blood. The receptors were gathered from a woman aged 18-29 years with Graves' ophthalmopathy.

The genes are TRBV18 and TRBJ1-5; 7 bases align to TRBD1. In germline, CDR1 is KGHSH, CDR2 LQKENI. The V and J ends lost 2 bases and 2 bases, in that order; junction bases with no gene match: 9. This CDR3 comprises 17 residues. The CDR3 DNA is TGTGCCAGCTCACCAGAGCCCGGGACAGCACGCAATCAGCCCCAGCATTTT. Its protein is CASSPEPGTARNQPQHF.

In its sample, this clonotype was seen many times. The chain links TRBV7-8 to TRBJ2-7; D possibly corresponds to TRBD2 (5 bases). CDR1 and CDR2 (germline): SGHVS, FQNEAQ. Trimming left V 5 bases short and J 6 bases short, with 11 bases between. The CDR3 sequence is 12 residues long. CDR3 protein: CASSQAAFEQYF. CDR3 in DNA: TGTGCCAGCAGCCAAGCGGCGTTCGAGCAGTACTTC.

About this clonotype itself: This could be a read error, since a much larger clone is one nucleotide away. J is TRBJ1-2 and V is TRBV11-1, with D hard to call. This CDR3 is 14 amino acids long. Germline V CDR1 and CDR2: SGHAT, FQDESV (reference sequence). In nucleotides, the CDR3 is TGTGCCGGCAGCTTATCGTCAGGACTGGATGGCTACACCTTC. Protein sequence: CAGSLSSGLDGYTF.

This clonotype appeared many times. The genes are TRBV27 and TRBJ2-7; the D is unclear. The CDR3 is 14 amino acids. The germline V gene encodes CDR1 MNHEY and CDR2 SMNVEV (reference sequence). The germline V and J ends were trimmed by 4 bases and 0 bases, with 10 bases remaining between them. CDR3 loop: CASSSKTLSYEQYF. The CDR3 DNA reads as TGTGCCAGCAGTTCAAAAACTCTCTCCTACGAGCAGTACTTC.

The J gene is TRBJ1-2, the V gene TRBV30; a weak D match, TRBD1 (5 bases). V was clipped by 6 bases and J by 3 bases, with 14 bases between them. Germline loops: CDR1 GTSNPN, CDR2 SVGIG (reference sequence). The CDR3 loop spans 13 amino acids. As DNA, the CDR3 is TGTGCCTGTACGGCAGGGAACCACTATGGCTACACCTTC. It specifies CACTAGNHYGYTF.

This clonotype was observed many times. This chain joins TRBV29-1 and TRBJ2-1; 11 bases align to TRBD2. CDR1 is SQVTM and CDR2 is ANQGSEA in the germline V gene. The CDR3 runs 15 residues. The V gene end was trimmed by 4 bases and the J gene end by 4 bases; junction bases not matched to a gene: 6. The chain's CDR3 is CSVAFGTSGYNEQFF. The CDR3 nucleotides are TGCAGCGTTGCCTTCGGGACTAGCGGTTACAATGAGCAGTTCTTC.

This clonotype has at least ten counts. This chain connects TRBV12-5 to TRBJ2-7; D remains unclear. Trimming shortened V by 4 bases and J by 0 bases, and 4 bases separated the two germline ends. The CDR3 spans 12 residues. The germline CDR1 and CDR2 sequences are LGHNT and FRNRAP. CDR3 amino acids: CASGYGSYEQYF. In DNA form, the CDR3 reads TGTGCTAGTGGTTACGGCTCCTACGAGCAGTACTTC.

This clonotype came up many times. The V and J genes are TRBV4-3 and TRBJ2-3; TRBD2 matches at 7 bases. Germline values: CDR1 LGHNA, CDR2 YSLEER. Trimming cost V 1 base and J 6 bases; bases outside gene matches: 7. This CDR3 is built from 15 residues. Here the CDR3 DNA reads TGCGCCAGCAGCCAAGGGGTGGCGGGAGTGGATACGCAGTATTTT. Translated, it gives CASSQGVAGVDTQYF.

This clonotype was observed many times. The J gene is TRBJ1-1, the V gene TRBV7-9; unclear D gene. This CDR3 has 13 residues. CDR1 and CDR2 from the germline V gene are SEHNR and FQNEAQ (reference sequence). V gave up 1 base and J gave up 1 base, with 4 bases separating them. In DNA form, the CDR3 reads TGTGCCAGCAGCTTAGTCAAGAACACTGAAGCTTTCTTT. This gives the protein CASSLVKNTEAFF.

CDR3 residues: CASGPGFSTDTQYF. In DNA, the CDR3 is TGCGCCAGCGGACCTGGCTTTAGCACAGATACGCAGTATTTT. This rearrangement joins TRBV5-1 to TRBJ2-3; no reliable D call. The CDR3 spans 14 residues. V was pared by 7 bases and J by 0 bases, with 12 bases between. Germline assignment: CDR1 SGHRS and CDR2 YFSETQ.

This clonotype has ten or more counts. The rearrangement links TRBV20-1 to TRBJ1-1, with 8 bases lining up with TRBD1. Unmatched junction bases numbered 10, after V lost 5 bases and J lost 5 bases. CDR3 length equals 14 residues. Germline V CDR1 and CDR2: DFQATT, SNEGSKA (reference sequence). The CDR3 reads CSALKQGAGTEAFF. DNA for the CDR3: TGCAGTGCTCTGAAGCAGGGGGCGGGAACTGAAGCTTTCTTT.

In this sample, this clonotype turned up many times. CDR3 bases: TGTGCCAGCAGTGACTCCGACAGCGGAAGCAATCAGCCCCAGCATTTT. It codes for CASSDSDSGSNQPQHF. The chain couples TRBV2 to TRBJ1-5; D is possibly TRBD1 (5 bases). The CDR3 spans 16 residues. Germline lookup yields CDR1 SNHLY and CDR2 FYNNEI. Trimming took 3 bases from V and 1 from J, leaving 13 bases between them.

This clonotype was seen many times. This chain links TRBV20-1 with TRBJ2-7; D call uncertain. Germline lookup yields CDR1 DFQATT and CDR2 SNEGSKA (reference sequence). This CDR3 spans 13 amino acids. Trimming removed 0 bases from V and 3 bases from J, with 9 bases in between. DNA for the CDR3: TGCAGTGCTAGAGATAGGACCGACTACGAGCAGTACTTC. Translated: CSARDRTDYEQYF.

In its sample, this clonotype was seen a few times. The gene calls are TRBV12-5 and TRBJ1-1; 7 nucleotides match TRBD1. Germline-derived CDR1 and CDR2 are LGHNT and FRNRAP. CDR3 size: 14 residues. Losses at the gene ends were 3 bases for V and 7 bases for J; bases not matched to a gene: 8. DNA of the CDR3: TGTGCTAGTGGTTTCCGACAGGGAAGCATTGAAGCTTTCTTT. It codes for CASGFRQGSIEAFF.

This clonotype was seen ten or more times. The chain uses TRBV20-1 and TRBJ2-3, with 7 bases that match TRBD2. The ends lost 6 bases at V and 4 bases at J; junction bases unmatched: 10. CDR1 is DFQATT, CDR2 SNEGSKA, per germline (reference sequence). The CDR3 has 14 residues. CDR3 region: CSAPRASGADTQYF. CDR3 sequence (DNA): TGCAGTGCCCCCCGGGCTAGCGGTGCAGATACGCAGTATTTT.

In this sample, this clonotype turned up a few times. The chain joins TRBV6-1 to TRBJ2-7; unclear D gene. Trimming pared 1 base from V and 6 bases from J, leaving 10 bases between. This CDR3 is 13 amino acids long. Germline V lookup: CDR1 MNHNS, CDR2 SASEGT. The CDR3, as DNA: TGTGCCAGCAGTGAAGGGAGTGGGCGCGAGCAGTACTTC. This translates into CASSEGSGREQYF.

This clonotype was seen ten or more times. The chain couples TRBV12-3 or TRBV12-4 to TRBJ2-1; TRBD2 agrees at 8 bases. This CDR3 is built from 14 residues. J lost 4 bases, V lost 9 bases, and 8 bases had no gene match. For the CDR3, the DNA is TGTGCCAGTGTAGGCGGGAGGAAATACAATGAGCAGTTCTTC. Translation gives CASVGGRKYNEQFF.

The sample holds a few counts of this clonotype. CDR3 DNA sequence: TGTGCCACCAGTGAAGCGGACAGATCCACAGATACGCAGTATTTT. Translating gives CATSEADRSTDTQYF. V usage is TRBV24-1 and J usage is TRBJ2-3, with D possibly TRBD1 on 6 matching bases. Germline V gene lookup returns CDR1 KGHDR and CDR2 SFDVKD. With 4 bases removed from V and 2 bases from J, the gap between germline ends came to 12 bases. The CDR3 runs to 15 residues.

The chain links TRBV18 to TRBJ1-2, with D possibly TRBD1 on 5 matching bases. There are 14 residues in the CDR3. The V end lost 5 bases, the J end lost 3 bases, and 13 bases lay between the germline ends. CDR1 and CDR2 (germline): KGHSH, LQKENI. The CDR3 protein is CASSGTGRDYGYTF. CDR3 sequence (DNA): TGTGCCAGCTCAGGGACGGGCAGGGACTATGGCTACACCTTC.

This clonotype came up many times. This chain joins TRBV5-1 and TRBJ2-1; D ambiguous. The CDR3 is made up of 14 amino acids. Germline V CDR1 and CDR2: SGHRS, YFSETQ. Trimming took off 0 bases at V and 5 bases at J, with 9 bases between the two ends. DNA for the CDR3: TGCGCCAGCAGCTTGGAGGGCGGTAACAATGAGCAGTTCTTC. It codes for CASSLEGGNNEQFF.

This clonotype was counted at least ten times. The chain couples TRBV20-1 to TRBJ1-2, with D possibly being TRBD1 (5 bases). Per the germline V gene, CDR1 is DFQATT and CDR2 is SNEGSKA (reference sequence). The germline V and J ends were trimmed by 6 bases and 6 bases, with 11 bases remaining between them. The CDR3 has 11 residues. CDR3 protein: CSASRADGYTF. CDR3 bases: TGCAGTGCGAGCAGGGCGGATGGCTACACCTTC.

This clonotype was recorded at least ten times. This chain connects TRBV27 to TRBJ2-1, with D uncertain. In germline, CDR1 is MNHEY, CDR2 SMNVEV (reference sequence). This CDR3 is 14 amino acids long. Between the trimmed V and J ends, which lost 10 bases and 0 bases, there was a span of 13 bases. The CDR3, as DNA: TGTGCCACCTCTTGGCGGTCCTCCTACAATGAGCAGTTCTTC. This encodes CATSWRSSYNEQFF.

Worth noting for this clonotype: One base away lies a much larger clone, so this may be a sequencing read error. The genes are TRBV5-1 and TRBJ2-2, with a tentative D call TRBD2 (5 bases). This CDR3 region has 13 residues. Looked up from germline, CDR1 is SGHRS and CDR2 is YFSETQ. The CDR3 is CASSYTSPGEPFF. Written as DNA, the CDR3 is TGCGCCAGCAGTTACACCTCCCCCGGGGAGCCGTTTTTT.